This T cell receptor (beta chain) was sequenced during a study of T-cell reconstitution after alpha-beta-depleted transplantation in children. Library preparation (for TCRbeta) was performed with unique molecular identifiers. MiXCR, run by TCRdb on the PCR reads, gives a single entry per CDR3 protein. The table has roughly 500,000 distinct CDR3 sequences, around 16% seen once. This clonotype was detected once. With 0 bases removed from V and 5 bases from J, the gap between germline ends came to 18 bases. This CDR3 has 16 residues. CDR1 is SGHRS and CDR2 is YFSETQ in the germline V gene. The TCR sequence derives from a human donor who donated a stem cell graft to a child with acute lymphoblastic leukemia. The starting material was PBMCs from the stem cell graft donor, obtained from the stem cell graft. The chain employs TRBV5-1 and TRBJ2-7; perhaps TRBD1 as D (5 bases). CDR3 bases: TGCGCCAGCAGCTTGGCGGTTCCCAGGGCGACGCACGAGCAGTACTTC. It encodes CASSLAVPRATHEQYF.